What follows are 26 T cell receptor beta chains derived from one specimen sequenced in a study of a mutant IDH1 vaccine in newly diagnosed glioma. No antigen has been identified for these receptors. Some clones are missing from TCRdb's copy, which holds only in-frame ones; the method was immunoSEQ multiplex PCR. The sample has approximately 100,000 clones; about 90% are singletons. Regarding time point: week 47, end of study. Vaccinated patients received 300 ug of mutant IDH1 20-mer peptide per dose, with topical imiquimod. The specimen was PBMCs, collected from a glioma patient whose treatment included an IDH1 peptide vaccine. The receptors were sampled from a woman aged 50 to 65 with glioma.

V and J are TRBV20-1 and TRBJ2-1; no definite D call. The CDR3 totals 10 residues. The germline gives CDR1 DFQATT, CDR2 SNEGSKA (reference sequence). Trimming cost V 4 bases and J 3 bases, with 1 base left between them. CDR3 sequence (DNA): TGCAGTGCTATCTACAATGAGCAGTTCTTC. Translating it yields CSAIYNEQFF.

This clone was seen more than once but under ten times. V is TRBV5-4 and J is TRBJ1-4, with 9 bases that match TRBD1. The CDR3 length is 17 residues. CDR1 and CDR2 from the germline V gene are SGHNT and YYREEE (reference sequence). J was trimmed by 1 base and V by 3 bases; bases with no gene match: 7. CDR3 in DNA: TGTGCCAGCAGCTATACCGGGACAGGGATAACTAATGAAAAACTGTTTTTT. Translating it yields CASSYTGTGITNEKLFF.

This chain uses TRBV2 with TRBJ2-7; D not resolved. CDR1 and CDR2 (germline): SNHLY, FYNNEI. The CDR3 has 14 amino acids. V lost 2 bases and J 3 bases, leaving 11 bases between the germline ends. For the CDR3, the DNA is TGTGCCAGCAGTGAATTGGTCGTGTACTACGAGCAGTACTTC. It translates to CASSELVVYYEQYF.

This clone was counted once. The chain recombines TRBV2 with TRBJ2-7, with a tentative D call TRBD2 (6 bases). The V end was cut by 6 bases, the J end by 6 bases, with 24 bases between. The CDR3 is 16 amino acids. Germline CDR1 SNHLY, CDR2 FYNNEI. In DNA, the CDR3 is TGTGCCAGCAGCAAGGACACGACCCCGAAGCGGGCCGAGCAGTACTTC. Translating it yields CASSKDTTPKRAEQYF.

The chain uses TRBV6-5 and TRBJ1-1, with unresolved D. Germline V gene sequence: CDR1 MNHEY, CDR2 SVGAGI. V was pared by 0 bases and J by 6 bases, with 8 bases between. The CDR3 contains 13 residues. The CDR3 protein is CASSYSLLAEAFF. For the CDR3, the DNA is TGTGCCAGCAGTTACTCGCTGCTGGCTGAAGCTTTCTTT.

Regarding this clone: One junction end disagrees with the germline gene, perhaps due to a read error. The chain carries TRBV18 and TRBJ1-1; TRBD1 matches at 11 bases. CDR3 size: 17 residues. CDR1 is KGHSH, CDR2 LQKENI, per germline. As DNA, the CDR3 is TGTGCCAGCTCCCCACGGGACAGGGGGGTTTTGAACACTGAAGCTTTCTTT. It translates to CASSPRDRGVLNTEAFF. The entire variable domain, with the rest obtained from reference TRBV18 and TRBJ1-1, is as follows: NAGVMQNPRHLVRRRGQEARLRCSPMKGHSHVYWYRQLPEEGLKFMVYLQKENIIDESGMPKERFSAEFPKEGPSILRIQQVVRGDSAAYFCASSPRDRGVLNTEAFFGQGTRLTVV.

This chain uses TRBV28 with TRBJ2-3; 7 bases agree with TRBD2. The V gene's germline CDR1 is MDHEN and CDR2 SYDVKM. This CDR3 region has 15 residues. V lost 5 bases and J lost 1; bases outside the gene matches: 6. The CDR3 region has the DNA TGTGCCAGCAGTACTTTTGGGAGGGGCACAGATACGCAGTATTTT. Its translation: CASSTFGRGTDTQYF.

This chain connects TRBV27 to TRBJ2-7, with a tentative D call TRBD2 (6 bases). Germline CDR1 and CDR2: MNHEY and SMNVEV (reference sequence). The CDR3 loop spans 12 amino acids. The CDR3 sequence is CSQGAGSYEQYF. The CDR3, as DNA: TGTTCCCAGGGAGCGGGCAGCTACGAGCAGTACTTC.

CDR3 residues: CASSLGTGGIGELFF. Written as DNA, the CDR3 is TGTGCCAGCAGCCTAGGGACAGGGGGCATCGGGGAGCTGTTTTTT. The chain has TRBV7-9 and TRBJ2-2; 12 positions match TRBD1. There are 15 residues in the CDR3. The J segment lost 7 bases and the V segment lost 5 bases, leaving 5 bases of the junction unmatched. Per the germline V gene, CDR1 is SEHNR and CDR2 is FQNEAQ (reference sequence).

CDR3 amino acids: CASSLPLSTANYGYTF. CDR3 bases: TGTGCCAGCAGTCTCCCTCTGAGCACAGCTAACTATGGCTACACCTTC. The chain recombines TRBV28 with TRBJ1-2; D gene unclear. The CDR3 covers 16 residues. V was trimmed by 5 bases and J by 0 bases, leaving 16 bases between them. The germline V gene encodes CDR1 MDHEN and CDR2 SYDVKM.

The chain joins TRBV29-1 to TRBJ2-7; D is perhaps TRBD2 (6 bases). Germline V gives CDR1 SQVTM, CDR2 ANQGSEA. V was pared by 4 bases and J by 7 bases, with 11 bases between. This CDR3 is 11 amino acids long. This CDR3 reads CSVALAKEQYF. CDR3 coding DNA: TGCAGCGTTGCCCTAGCGAAGGAGCAGTACTTC.

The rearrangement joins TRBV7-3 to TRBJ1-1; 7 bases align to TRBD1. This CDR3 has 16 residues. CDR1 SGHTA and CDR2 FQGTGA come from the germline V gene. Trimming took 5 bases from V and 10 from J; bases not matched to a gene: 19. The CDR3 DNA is TGTGCCAGCAGCCCTTCTGGACAGGCTCTCACGGGAGGAGCTTTCTTT. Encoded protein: CASSPSGQALTGGAFF. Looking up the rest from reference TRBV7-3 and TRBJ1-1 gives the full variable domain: GAGVSQTPSNKVTEKGKYVELRCDPISGHTALYWYRQSLGQGPEFLIYFQGTGAADDSGLPNDRFFAVRPEGSVSTLKIQRTERGDSAVYLCASSPSGQALTGGAFFGQGTRLTVV.

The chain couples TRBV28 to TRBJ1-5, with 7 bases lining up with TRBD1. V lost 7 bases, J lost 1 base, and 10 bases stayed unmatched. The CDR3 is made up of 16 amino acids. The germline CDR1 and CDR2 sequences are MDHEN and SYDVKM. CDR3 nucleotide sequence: TGTGCCAGCAAGCGGACAGGCGGGGGGAGCAATCAGCCCCAGCATTTT. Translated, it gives CASKRTGGGSNQPQHF.

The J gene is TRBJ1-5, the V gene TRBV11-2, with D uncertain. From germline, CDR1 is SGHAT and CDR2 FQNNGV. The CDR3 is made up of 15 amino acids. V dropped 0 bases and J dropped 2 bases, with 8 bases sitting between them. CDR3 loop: CASSLDLPGNQPQHF. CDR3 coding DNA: TGTGCCAGCAGCTTAGATCTTCCGGGCAATCAGCCCCAGCATTTT.

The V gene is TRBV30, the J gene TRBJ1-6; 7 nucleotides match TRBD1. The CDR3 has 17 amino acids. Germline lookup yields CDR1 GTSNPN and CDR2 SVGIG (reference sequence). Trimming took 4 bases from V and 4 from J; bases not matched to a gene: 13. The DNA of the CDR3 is TGTGCCTGGAATCGCCGGGACAGAATCAGTTATAATTCACCCCTCCACTTT. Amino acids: CAWNRRDRISYNSPLHF.

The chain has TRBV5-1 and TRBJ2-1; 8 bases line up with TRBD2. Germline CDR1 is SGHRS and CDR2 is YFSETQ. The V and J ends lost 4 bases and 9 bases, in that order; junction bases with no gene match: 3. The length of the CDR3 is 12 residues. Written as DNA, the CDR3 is TGCGCCAGCAGCCCTCGGGGGGGTGAGCAGTTCTTC. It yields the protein CASSPRGGEQFF.

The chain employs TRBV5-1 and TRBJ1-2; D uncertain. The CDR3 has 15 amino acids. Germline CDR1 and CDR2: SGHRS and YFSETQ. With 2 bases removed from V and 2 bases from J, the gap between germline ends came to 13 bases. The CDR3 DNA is TGCGCCAGCAGCTTTGGCTCTACAGAAAACTATGGCTACACCTTC. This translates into CASSFGSTENYGYTF.

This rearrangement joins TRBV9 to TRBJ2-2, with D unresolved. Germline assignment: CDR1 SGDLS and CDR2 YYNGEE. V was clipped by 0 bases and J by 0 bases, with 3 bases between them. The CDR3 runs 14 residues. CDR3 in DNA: TGTGCCAGCAGCGTAGCCGCGAACACCGGGGAGCTGTTTTTT. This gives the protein CASSVAANTGELFF. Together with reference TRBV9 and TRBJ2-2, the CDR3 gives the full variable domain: DSGVTQTPKHLITATGQRVTLRCSPRSGDLSVYWYQQSLDQGLQFLIQYYNGEERAKGNILERFSAQQFPDLHSELNLSSLELGDSALYFCASSVAANTGELFFGEGSRLTVL.

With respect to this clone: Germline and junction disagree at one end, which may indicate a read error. The CDR3 region is CASREGVSPLHF. The CDR3 nucleotides read TGTGCCAGCAGAGAAGGGGTTTCACCCCTCCACTTT. The chain has TRBV2 and TRBJ1-6; tentative D call: TRBD1 (5 bases). The V gene's germline CDR1 is SNHLY and CDR2 FYNNEI. The CDR3 is 12 amino acids.

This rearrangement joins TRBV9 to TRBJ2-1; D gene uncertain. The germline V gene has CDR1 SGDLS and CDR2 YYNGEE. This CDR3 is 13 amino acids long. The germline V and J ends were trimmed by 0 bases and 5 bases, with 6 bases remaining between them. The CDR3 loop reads CASSVVGDNEQFF. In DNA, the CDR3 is TGTGCCAGCAGCGTAGTAGGAGACAATGAGCAGTTCTTC.

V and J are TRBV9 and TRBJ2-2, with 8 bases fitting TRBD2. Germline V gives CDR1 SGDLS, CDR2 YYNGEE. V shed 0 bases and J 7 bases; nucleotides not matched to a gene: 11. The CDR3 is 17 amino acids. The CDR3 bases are TGTGCCAGCAGCGTAGTGGTACGGGAGGGCCTTTTCGGGGAGCTGTTTTTT. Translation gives CASSVVVREGLFGELFF.

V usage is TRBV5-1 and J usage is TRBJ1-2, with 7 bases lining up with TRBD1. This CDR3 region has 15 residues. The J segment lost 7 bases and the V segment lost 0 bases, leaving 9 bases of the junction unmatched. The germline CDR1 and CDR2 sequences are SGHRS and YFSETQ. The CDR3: CASSLGYQGVGGYTF. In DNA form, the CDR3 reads TGCGCCAGCAGCTTGGGATACCAGGGGGTTGGTGGCTACACCTTC.

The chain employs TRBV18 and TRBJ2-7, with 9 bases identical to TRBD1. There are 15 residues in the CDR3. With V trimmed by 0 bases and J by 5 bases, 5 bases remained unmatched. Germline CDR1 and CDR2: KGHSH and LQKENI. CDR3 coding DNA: TGTGCCAGCTCACCACCCGGGACAGGGTGGGACGAGCAGTACTTC. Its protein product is CASSPPGTGWDEQYF.

The CDR3, as DNA: TGTGCCAGCAGCCTTAGCGGGAGAGTCGACGAGCAGTACTTC. The encoded protein is CASSLSGRVDEQYF. The genes are TRBV7-2 and TRBJ2-7; 9 bases line up with TRBD2. CDR1 SGHTA and CDR2 FQGNSA come from the germline V gene. The CDR3 covers 14 residues. The V gene end was trimmed by 5 bases and the J gene end by 5 bases; junction bases not matched to a gene: 7.

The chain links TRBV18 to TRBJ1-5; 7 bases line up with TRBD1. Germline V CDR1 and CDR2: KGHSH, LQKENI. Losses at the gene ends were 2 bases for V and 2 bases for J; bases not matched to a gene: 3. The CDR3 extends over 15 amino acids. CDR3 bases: TGTGCCAGCTCACCAACCACAGGGGGCAATCAGCCCCAGCATTTT. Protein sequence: CASSPTTGGNQPQHF.

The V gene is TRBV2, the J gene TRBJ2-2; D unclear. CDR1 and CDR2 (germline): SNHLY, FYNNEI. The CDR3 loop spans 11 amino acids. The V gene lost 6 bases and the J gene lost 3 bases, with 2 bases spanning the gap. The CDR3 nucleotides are TGTGCCAGCAGGGACACCGGGGAGCTGTTTTTT. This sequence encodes CASRDTGELFF.